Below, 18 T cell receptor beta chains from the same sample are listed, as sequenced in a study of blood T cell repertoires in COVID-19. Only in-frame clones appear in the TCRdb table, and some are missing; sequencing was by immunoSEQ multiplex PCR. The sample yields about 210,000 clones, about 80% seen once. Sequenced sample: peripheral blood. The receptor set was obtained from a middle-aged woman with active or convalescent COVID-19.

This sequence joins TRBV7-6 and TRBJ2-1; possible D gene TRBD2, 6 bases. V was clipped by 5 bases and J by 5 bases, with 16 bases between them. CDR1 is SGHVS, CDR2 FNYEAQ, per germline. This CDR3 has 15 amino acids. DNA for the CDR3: TGTGCCAGCAGCGCCCGGGCGGGGCCGAACAATGAGCAGTTCTTC. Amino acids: CASSARAGPNNEQFF.

CDR3 sequence reads: CASSLDADYGYTF. In nucleotides, the CDR3 is TGTGCCAGCAGCTTAGATGCGGACTATGGCTACACCTTC. This chain joins TRBV11-3 and TRBJ1-2; D is uncertain. The germline V gene encodes CDR1 SGHNT and CDR2 YENEEA. The CDR3 spans 13 residues. V lost 0 bases to trimming and J lost 3 bases, with 5 bases between them.

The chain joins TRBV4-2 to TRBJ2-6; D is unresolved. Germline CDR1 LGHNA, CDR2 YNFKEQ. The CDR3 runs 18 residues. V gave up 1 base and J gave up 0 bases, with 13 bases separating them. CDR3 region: CASSQVTRIYSGANVLTF. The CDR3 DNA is TGTGCCAGCAGCCAAGTGACCAGGATCTACTCTGGGGCCAACGTCCTGACTTTC.

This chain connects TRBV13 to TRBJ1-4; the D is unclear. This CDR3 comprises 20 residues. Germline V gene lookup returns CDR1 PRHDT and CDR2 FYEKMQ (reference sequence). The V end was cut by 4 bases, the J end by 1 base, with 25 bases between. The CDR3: CASSCAEKVGLWITNEKLFF. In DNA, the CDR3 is TGTGCCAGCAGCTGCGCCGAGAAAGTTGGACTTTGGATAACTAATGAAAAACTGTTTTTT.

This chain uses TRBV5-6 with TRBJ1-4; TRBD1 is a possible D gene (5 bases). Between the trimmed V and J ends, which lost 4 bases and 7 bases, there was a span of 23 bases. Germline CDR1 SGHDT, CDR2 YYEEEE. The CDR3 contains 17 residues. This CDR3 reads CASSTPGTGDGTEKLFF. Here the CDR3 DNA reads TGTGCCAGCAGCACCCCGGGAACGGGGGATGGGACTGAAAAACTGTTTTTT.

This CDR3 is CASSTSPGNEQFF. In DNA, the CDR3 is TGTGCCAGCAGCACATCTCCGGGCAATGAGCAGTTCTTC. The V call is TRBV28, the J call TRBJ2-1; D gene uncertain. With 6 bases removed from V and 6 bases from J, the gap between germline ends came to 12 bases. CDR1 and CDR2 (germline): MDHEN, SYDVKM. This CDR3 contains 13 residues.

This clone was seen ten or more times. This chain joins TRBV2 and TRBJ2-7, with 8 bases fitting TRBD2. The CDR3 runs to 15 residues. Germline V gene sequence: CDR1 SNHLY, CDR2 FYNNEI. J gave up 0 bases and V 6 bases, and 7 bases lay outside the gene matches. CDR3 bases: TGTGCCAGCAGGGCCTCGGGGGGGCCCTCCTACGAGCAGTACTTC. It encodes CASRASGGPSYEQYF.

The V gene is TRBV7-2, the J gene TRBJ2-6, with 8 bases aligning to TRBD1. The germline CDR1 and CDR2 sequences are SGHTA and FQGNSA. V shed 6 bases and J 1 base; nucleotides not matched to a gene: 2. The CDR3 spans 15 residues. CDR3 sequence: CASRRQGSGANVLTF. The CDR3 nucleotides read TGTGCCAGCAGGCGACAGGGGTCTGGGGCCAACGTCCTGACTTTC.

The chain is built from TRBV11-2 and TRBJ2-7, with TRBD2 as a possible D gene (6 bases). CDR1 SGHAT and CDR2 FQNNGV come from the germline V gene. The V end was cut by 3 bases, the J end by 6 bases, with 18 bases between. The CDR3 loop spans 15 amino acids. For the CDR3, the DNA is TGTGCCAGCAGCTTTACTCGGATAGCGGAAACCGAGCAGTACTTC. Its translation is CASSFTRIAETEQYF.

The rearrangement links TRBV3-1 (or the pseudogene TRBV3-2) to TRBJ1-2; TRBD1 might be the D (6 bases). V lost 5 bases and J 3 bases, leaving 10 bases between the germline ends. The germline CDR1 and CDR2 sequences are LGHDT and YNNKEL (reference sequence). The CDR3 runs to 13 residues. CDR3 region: CASSSDRYYGYTF. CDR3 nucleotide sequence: TGTGCCAGCAGCTCGGACAGATACTATGGCTACACCTTC.

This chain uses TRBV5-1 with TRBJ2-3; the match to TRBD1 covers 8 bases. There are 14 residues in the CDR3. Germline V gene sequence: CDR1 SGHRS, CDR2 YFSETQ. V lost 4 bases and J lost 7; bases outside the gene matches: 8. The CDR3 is CASSPQDRANTQYF. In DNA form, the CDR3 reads TGCGCCAGCAGCCCCCAGGACAGGGCCAATACGCAGTATTTT.

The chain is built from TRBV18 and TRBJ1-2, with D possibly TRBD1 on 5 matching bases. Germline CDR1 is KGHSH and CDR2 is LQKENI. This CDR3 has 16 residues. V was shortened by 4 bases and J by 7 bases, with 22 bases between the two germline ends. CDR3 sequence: CASSLYSNPGFAGYTF. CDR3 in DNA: TGTGCCAGCTCACTCTATTCCAACCCAGGGTTTGCTGGCTACACCTTC.

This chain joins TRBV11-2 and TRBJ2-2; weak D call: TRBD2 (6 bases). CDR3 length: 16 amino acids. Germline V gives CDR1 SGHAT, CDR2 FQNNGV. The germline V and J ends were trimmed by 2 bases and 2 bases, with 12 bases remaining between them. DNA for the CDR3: TGTGCCAGCAGCTTAAATGGAGGGACCAACACCGGGGAGCTGTTTTTT. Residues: CASSLNGGTNTGELFF. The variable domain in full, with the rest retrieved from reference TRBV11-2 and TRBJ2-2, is EAGVAQSPRYKIIEKRQSVAFWCNPISGHATLYWYQQILGQGPKLLIQFQNNGVVDDSQLPKDRFSAERLKGVDSTLKIQPAKLEDSAVYLCASSLNGGTNTGELFFGEGSRLTVL.

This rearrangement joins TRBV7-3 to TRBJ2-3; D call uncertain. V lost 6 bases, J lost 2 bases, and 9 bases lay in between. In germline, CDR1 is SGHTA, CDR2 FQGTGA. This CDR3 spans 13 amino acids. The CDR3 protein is CASRSRITDTQYF. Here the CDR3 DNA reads TGTGCCAGCAGGTCGAGGATCACAGATACGCAGTATTTT.

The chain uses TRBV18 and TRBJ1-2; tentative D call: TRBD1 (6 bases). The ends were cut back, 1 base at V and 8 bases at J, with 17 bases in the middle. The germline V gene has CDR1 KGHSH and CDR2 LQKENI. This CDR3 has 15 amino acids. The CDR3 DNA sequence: TGTGCCAGCTCACCACAGACGGACAGTCGAGAAGGCTACACCTTC. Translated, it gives CASSPQTDSREGYTF.

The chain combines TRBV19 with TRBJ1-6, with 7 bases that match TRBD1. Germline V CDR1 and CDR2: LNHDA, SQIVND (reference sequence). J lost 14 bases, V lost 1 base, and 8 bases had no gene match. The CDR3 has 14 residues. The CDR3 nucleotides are TGTGCCAGTAGTATAGGGACAGGCGGATTATCCCTCCACTTT. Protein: CASSIGTGGLSLHF.

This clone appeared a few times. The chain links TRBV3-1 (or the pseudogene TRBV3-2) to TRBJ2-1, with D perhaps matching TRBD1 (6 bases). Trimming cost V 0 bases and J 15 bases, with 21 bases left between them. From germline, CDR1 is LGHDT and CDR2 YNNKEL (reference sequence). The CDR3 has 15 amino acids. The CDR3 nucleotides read TGTGCCAGCAGCCAAGAAGTTGACAGGACTCGGCCCCGGTTCTTC. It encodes CASSQEVDRTRPRFF.

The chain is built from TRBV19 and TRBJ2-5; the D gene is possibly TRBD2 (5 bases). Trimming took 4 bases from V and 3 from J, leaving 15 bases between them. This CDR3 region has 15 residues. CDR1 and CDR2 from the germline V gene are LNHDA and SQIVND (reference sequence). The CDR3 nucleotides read TGTGCCAGTAGTACCTTCCGAGGGAGAAAAGAGACCCAGTACTTC. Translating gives CASSTFRGRKETQYF. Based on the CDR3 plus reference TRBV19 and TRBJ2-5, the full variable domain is DGGITQSPKYLFRKEGQNVTLSCEQNLNHDAMYWYRQDPGQGLRLIYYSQIVNDFQKGDIAEGYSVSREKKESFPLTVTSAQKNPTAFYLCASSTFRGRKETQYFGPGTRLLVL.